The subject of this entry is one T cell receptor (beta chain). Its antigen remains unidentified. This specimen belongs to a study of early T cells in non-severe SARS-CoV-2 infection. Overall study context: The study sequenced bulk RNA from unsorted whole blood, with chains unpaired. Regarding the study as a whole: Anti-spike CD8 specificities were favored by VDJdb matching, whose results missed private and CD4 specificities.

Trimming took off 2 bases at V and 0 bases at J, with 10 bases between the two ends. The CDR3 extends over 15 amino acids. Unique molecular identifier tags were affixed to discrete cDNA molecules. In TCRdb, the 5' RACE reads were re-called with MiXCR into one record per CDR3 protein. The data hold about 68,000 distinct CDR3 sequences, with approximately 11% observed a single time. The sample consisted of whole blood. V is TRBV12-3 or TRBV12-4 and J is TRBJ1-2; D is unclear. The receptor was isolated from an adult who was a healthcare worker with PCR-confirmed SARS-CoV-2 infection or an uninfected control (not recorded which). DNA of the CDR3: TGTGCCAGCAGTTTAAGGCGGAAAGCTAACTATGGCTACACCTTC. Protein product: CASSLRRKANYGYTF.